This TCR beta chain was identified during a study of blood T cell repertoires in COVID-19. Looking at the study overall: The United States, Italy and Spain supplied acute and convalescent COVID-19 samples. Nucleic acid was either cDNA or gDNA, and it came from T cells, B-cell-depleted T cells, or PBMCs.

The J segment lost 4 bases and the V segment lost 8 bases, leaving 8 bases of the junction unmatched. Germline values: CDR1 MNHEY, CDR2 SVGAGI. This CDR3 has 13 residues. In the source study's methods: The authors estimated nucleated cell counts from reference gene primer amplification. Measured with immunoSEQ multiplex PCR; TCRdb has only the in-frame clones, and not every one. From that table come the V and J calls and clone size; the DNA was used to work out D and trimming. This table has some 85,000 clones, about 70% appearing once. The chain carries TRBV6-5 and TRBJ2-7; 7 nucleotides match TRBD1. The origin of this receptor is a woman older than 75 with active or convalescent COVID-19. Source material: peripheral blood. CDR3 DNA sequence: TGTGCCAGCCGCGTGGGGACAGATTACGAGCAGTACTTC. Translation: CASRVGTDYEQYF.